Below, one TCR beta chain is given with its context. This sample was taken from a study of T cell clones after liver transplantation. Background on the study: Liver transplant recipients had immunosuppression withdrawal attempted within 2 years. Samples came pre-transplant, pre-randomization before withdrawal, and post-randomization after withdrawal ended. A pre-transplant mixed lymphocyte reaction with TCRbeta sequencing defined graft-donor-reactive clones followed in post-transplant blood.

Assay: immunoSEQ multiplex PCR; the TCRdb copy retains only in-frame clones and omits some. The repertoire includes approximately 70,000 clones, around 84% of them detected once, and more than 2% sits in the top ten. V lost 3 bases, J lost 7 bases, and 12 bases lay in between. The germline gives CDR1 MDHEN, CDR2 SYDVKM. There are 14 residues in the CDR3. This chain joins TRBV28 and TRBJ1-4; the D gene is possibly TRBD1 (5 bases). The material sequenced was CD4+ T cells from blood, taken less than 50 months after liver transplant. The source is a human patient who received a liver transplant. Some T cells may be transferred from the graft donor. In DNA form, the CDR3 reads TGTGCCAGCAGTTTTAGTTCCGGGGGTGAAAAACTGTTTTTT. Its protein is CASSFSSGGEKLFF.